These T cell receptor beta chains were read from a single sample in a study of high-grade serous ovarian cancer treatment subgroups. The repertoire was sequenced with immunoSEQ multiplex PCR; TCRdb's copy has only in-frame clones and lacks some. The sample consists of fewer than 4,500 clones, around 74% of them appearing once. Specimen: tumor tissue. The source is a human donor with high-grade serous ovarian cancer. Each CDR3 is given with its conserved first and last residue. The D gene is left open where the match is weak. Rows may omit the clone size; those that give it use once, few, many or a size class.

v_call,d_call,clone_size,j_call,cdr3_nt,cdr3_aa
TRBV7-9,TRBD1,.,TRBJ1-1,TGTGCCAGCAGCTTAGAGACAGGGGGAAGGGACACTGAAGCTTTCTTT,CASSLETGGRDTEAFF
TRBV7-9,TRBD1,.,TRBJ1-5,TGTGCCAGCAGCCCGACAGGGGGTCAGCCCCAGCATTTT,CASSPTGGQPQHF
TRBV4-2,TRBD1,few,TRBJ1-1,TGTGCCAGCAGCCAGGACATCCACAGGGGGCCGGCTGAAGCTTTCTTT,CASSQDIHRGPAEAFF
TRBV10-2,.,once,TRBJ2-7,TGCGCCAGCAGGCGGCAGGGATTGGTCCACGAGCAGTACTTC,CASRRQGLVHEQYF
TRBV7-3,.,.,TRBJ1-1,TGTGCCAGCAGCCAAGTGGGGAACACTGAAGCTTTCTTT,CASSQVGNTEAFF
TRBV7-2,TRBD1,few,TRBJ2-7,TGTGCCAGCAGCTCCGGACAGGGAGCCACCTACCTCGAGCAGTACTTC,CASSSGQGATYLEQYF
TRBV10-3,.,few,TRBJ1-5,TGTGCCATCAGTGAGAGGTCGGTTAATCAGCCCCAGCATTTT,CAISERSVNQPQHF
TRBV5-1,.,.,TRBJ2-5,TGCGCCAGCAGCCCAGGGGTCTCGGAGACCCAGTACTTC,CASSPGVSETQYF
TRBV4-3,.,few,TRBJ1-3,TGCGCCAGCAGCCAAGACCCCTTAAGTGAACAGGGCTATACTGGAAACACCATATATTTT,CASSQDPLSEQGYTGNTIYF
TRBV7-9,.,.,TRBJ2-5,TGTGCCAGCAGCTCCCTCCCGGGCGATGGATCTCCGATAGAGACCCAGTACTTC,CASSSLPGDGSPIETQYF
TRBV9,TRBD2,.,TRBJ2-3,TGTGCCAGCAGCTTAGCGAGCCAGCGGGGTTTGACAGATACGCAGTATTTT,CASSLASQRGLTDTQYF
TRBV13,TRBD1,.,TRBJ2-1,TGTGCCAGCAGCTCACGACAGGGAAACTACAATGAGCAGTTCTTC,CASSSRQGNYNEQFF
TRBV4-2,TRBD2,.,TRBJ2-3,TGTGCCAGCAGCCAAGCACCTCTAGTAGCGGGGGCCACAGATACGCAGTATTTT,CASSQAPLVAGATDTQYF
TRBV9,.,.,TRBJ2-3,TGTGCCAGCAGCGTAGGACACGCCGACACAGATACGCAGTATTTT,CASSVGHADTDTQYF
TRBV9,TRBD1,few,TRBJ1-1,TGTGCCAGCAGCGTTTATGACGGAGGAGGGGGCAGGAACACTGAAGCTTTCTTT,CASSVYDGGGGRNTEAFF
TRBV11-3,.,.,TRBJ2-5,TGTGCCAGCAGCGCCCAGGGACACCAAGAGACCCAGTACTTC,CASSAQGHQETQYF
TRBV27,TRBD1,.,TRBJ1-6,TGTGCCAGCACCAAGGACAGGGCCGCAACACCCCTCCACTTT,CASTKDRAATPLHF
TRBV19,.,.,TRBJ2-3,TGTGCCAGTAGCAAGAACAGGAGGAGCACAGATACGCAGTATTTT,CASSKNRRSTDTQYF
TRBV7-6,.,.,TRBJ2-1,TGTGCCAGCAGCTTAGAGGGGGGGCCTTGGAATGAGCAGTTCTTC,CASSLEGGPWNEQFF
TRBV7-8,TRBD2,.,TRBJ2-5,TGTGCCAGCAGCTTAGGGGCCGGGACTAGAGAGACCCAGTACTTC,CASSLGAGTRETQYF
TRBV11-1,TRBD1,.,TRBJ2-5,TGTGCCAGCAGCCCACGGACATCTAGGGGGCGTCAAGAGACCCAGTACTTC,CASSPRTSRGRQETQYF
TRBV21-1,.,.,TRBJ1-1,TGTGCCAGCAGCAAATGGGGCAGGGCGGGAACTGAAGCTTTCTTT,CASSKWGRAGTEAFF
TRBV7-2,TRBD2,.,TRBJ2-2,TGTGCCAGCAGGCCTTCTAGCGGGTTCACCGGGGAGCTGTTTTTT,CASRPSSGFTGELFF
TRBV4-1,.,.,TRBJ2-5,TGCGCCAGCAGCCAAGATAGTAACCCGGGGACCCAGTACTTC,CASSQDSNPGTQYF
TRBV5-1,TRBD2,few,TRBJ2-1,TGCGCCAGCAGCTTGGACCTACTAGCGGGGGGTTACAATGAGCAGTTCTTC,CASSLDLLAGGYNEQFF
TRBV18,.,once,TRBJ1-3,TGTGCCAGCTCACTGCAACAGGAGCCTGGAAACACCATATATTTT,CASSLQQEPGNTIYF
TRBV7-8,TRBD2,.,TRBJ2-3,TGTGCCAGCAGCCCAGGGGGGGCTAGCGGGGGGCTGATGCAGGATACGCAGTATTTT,CASSPGGASGGLMQDTQYF
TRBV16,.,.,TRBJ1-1,TGTGCCAGCAGCCAGGACAGAGTGAACACTGAAGCTTTCTTT,CASSQDRVNTEAFF
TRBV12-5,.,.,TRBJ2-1,TGTGCTAGTACCCCACACTCCTACAATGAGCAGTTCTTC,CASTPHSYNEQFF
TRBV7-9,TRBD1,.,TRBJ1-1,TGTGCCAGCAGCCTCCCAGGGGGCATTGGGAACACTGAAGCTTTCTTT,CASSLPGGIGNTEAFF
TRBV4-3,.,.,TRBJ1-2,TGCGCCAGCAGCCAAGATCTGAGTGTTTCAGGGGACTATGGCTACACCTTC,CASSQDLSVSGDYGYTF
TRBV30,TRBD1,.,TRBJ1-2,TGTGCCTGGAGTTTGGGACAGGGCTTTAACTATGGCTACACCTTC,CAWSLGQGFNYGYTF
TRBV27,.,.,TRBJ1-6,TGTGCCAGCAGTTCCCTAGACGGATCCACCCTCCACTTT,CASSSLDGSTLHF
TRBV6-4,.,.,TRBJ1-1,TGTGCCAGCAGTGACCCCAAAGCGGACCCCAAAGGCACTGAAGCTTTCTTT,CASSDPKADPKGTEAFF
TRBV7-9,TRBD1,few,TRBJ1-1,TGTGCCAGCAGCTTAGGTGGACAGGGTAGGGTCACTGAAGCTTTCTTT,CASSLGGQGRVTEAFF
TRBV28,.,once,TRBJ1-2,TGTGCCAGCAAGAATTTGGGGGACTATGGCTACACCTTC,CASKNLGDYGYTF
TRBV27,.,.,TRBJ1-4,TGTGCCAGCAGTTTGGCTTGGGGAGGGAATTATGAAAAACTGTTTTTT,CASSLAWGGNYEKLFF
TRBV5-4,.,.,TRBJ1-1,TGTGCCAGCAGCTTGTACGGCTGGAACACTGAAGCTTTCTTT,CASSLYGWNTEAFF
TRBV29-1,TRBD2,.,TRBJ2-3,TGCAGCGTTGACGCTAGCGGGGTCACAGATACGCAGTATTTT,CSVDASGVTDTQYF
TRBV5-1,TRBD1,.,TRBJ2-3,TGCGCCAGCAGCCTTGGACCGGGACAGAGCACAGATACGCAGTATTTT,CASSLGPGQSTDTQYF
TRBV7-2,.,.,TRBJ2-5,TGTGCCAGCAGCGGGGGGTACCAAGAGACCCAGTACTTC,CASSGGYQETQYF
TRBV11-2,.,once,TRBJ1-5,TGTGCCAGCAGCCCCGAGACAGAGTCTAATCAGCCCCAGCATTTT,CASSPETESNQPQHF
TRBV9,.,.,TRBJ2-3,TGTGCCAGCAGCCGGGGGCCGGGCACTAGCACAGATACGCAGTATTTT,CASSRGPGTSTDTQYF
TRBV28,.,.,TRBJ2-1,TGTGCCAGCAGTTCCATTATGATCCATGAGCAGTTCTTC,CASSSIMIHEQFF